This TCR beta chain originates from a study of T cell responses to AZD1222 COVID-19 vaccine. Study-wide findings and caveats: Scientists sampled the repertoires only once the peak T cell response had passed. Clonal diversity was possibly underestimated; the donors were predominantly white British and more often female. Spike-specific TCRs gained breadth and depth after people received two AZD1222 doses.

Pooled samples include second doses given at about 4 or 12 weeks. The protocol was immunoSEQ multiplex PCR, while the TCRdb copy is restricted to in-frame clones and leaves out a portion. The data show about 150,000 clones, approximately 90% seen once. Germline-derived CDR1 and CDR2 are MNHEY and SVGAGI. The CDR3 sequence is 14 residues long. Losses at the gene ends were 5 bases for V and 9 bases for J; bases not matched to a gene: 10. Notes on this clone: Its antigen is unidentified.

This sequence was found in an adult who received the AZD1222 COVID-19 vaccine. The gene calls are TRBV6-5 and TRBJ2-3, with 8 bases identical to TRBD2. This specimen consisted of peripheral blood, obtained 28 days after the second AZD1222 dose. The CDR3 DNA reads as TGTGCCAGCAGTCCCGGGACTAGAAGTGGCACGCAGTATTTT. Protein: CASSPGTRSGTQYF.